The 14 T cell receptor beta chains below were found in one sample sequenced in a study of shared clonotypes between healthy human individuals. Sequenced by immunoSEQ multiplex PCR; TCRdb stores in-frame clones only, minus some. The sample yields 2 million to 3 million clones, 80% to 95% seen once. Sequencing was carried out using naive CD4+ T cells from PBMCs. The subset here: CD45RA+ positively selected. The receptors stem from a man aged 18 to 30 in good health. Some clones in this sample may be carry-over from other donors' samples.

The V and J genes are TRBV2 and TRBJ2-1; possibly TRBD2 for D (5 bases). The germline V gene encodes CDR1 SNHLY and CDR2 FYNNEI. CDR3 length: 12 amino acids. V was cut by 8 bases and J by 9 bases, with 14 bases left in between. This chain's CDR3 is CASSRVQAEQFF. CDR3 DNA sequence: TGTGCCAGCTCGAGGGTGCAGGCTGAGCAGTTCTTC.

The chain couples TRBV10-3 to TRBJ2-7; no clear D. Trimming took off 8 bases at V and 6 bases at J, with 20 bases between the two ends. This CDR3 is 14 amino acids long. Germline V gene sequence: CDR1 ENHRY, CDR2 SYGVKD. Written as DNA, the CDR3 is TGTGCCATCGGTCAGGCGTACCAGCCAAGCGAGCAGTACTTC. This translates into CAIGQAYQPSEQYF.

The chain recombines TRBV5-5 with TRBJ2-7, with TRBD1 matching 7 bases. The germline V gene has CDR1 SGHKS and CDR2 YYEKEE (reference sequence). V shed 8 bases, J shed 3 bases, and the junction held 8 bases outside the gene matches. CDR3 length equals 13 residues. The CDR3: CASFTTGYYEQYF. CDR3 nucleotide sequence: TGTGCCAGTTTTACGACAGGGTACTACGAGCAGTACTTC. Supplemented by reference TRBV5-5 and TRBJ2-7, the full variable domain reads DAGVTQSPTHLIKTRGQQVTLRCSPISGHKSVSWYQQVLGQGPQFIFQYYEKEERGRGNFPDRFSARQFPNYSSELNVNALLLGDSALYLCASFTTGYYEQYFGPGTRLTVT.

The chain couples TRBV4-3 to TRBJ1-6; D not certain. V was cut by 0 bases and J by 10 bases, with 4 bases left in between. CDR3 length equals 12 residues. Germline V gene sequence: CDR1 LGHNA, CDR2 YSLEER. This chain's CDR3 is CASSQERSPLHF. As DNA, the CDR3 is TGCGCCAGCAGCCAAGAAAGATCACCCCTCCACTTT.

The chain has TRBV5-1 and TRBJ2-5; 8 bases are shared with TRBD1. The CDR3 is made up of 14 amino acids. Germline V gives CDR1 SGHRS, CDR2 YFSETQ. The trim removed 4 bases at V and 4 bases at J, leaving 6 bases unmatched. Here the CDR3 DNA reads TGCGCCAGCAGCCCACAGGGGGACCGAGAGACCCAGTACTTC. It translates to CASSPQGDRETQYF.

The chain links TRBV5-6 to TRBJ2-3; a weak D match, TRBD2 (6 bases). This CDR3 contains 12 residues. Germline V gene data show CDR1 as SGHDT and CDR2 as YYEEEE. The germline V and J ends were trimmed by 4 bases and 7 bases, with 10 bases remaining between them. The CDR3 sequence: CASSLGGYTQYF. The CDR3 region has the DNA TGTGCCAGCAGCCTCGGGGGTTATACGCAGTATTTT.

The chain recombines TRBV11-3 with TRBJ2-7; D perhaps matches TRBD1 (5 bases). Looked up from germline, CDR1 is SGHNT and CDR2 is YENEEA. The germline V and J ends were trimmed by 5 bases and 4 bases, with 9 bases remaining between them. The CDR3 loop spans 12 amino acids. The CDR3, as DNA: TGTGCCAGCAGCGACCAGGGTTACGAGCAGTACTTC. Translating gives CASSDQGYEQYF.

V is TRBV6-1 and J is TRBJ2-1, with 11 nucleotides matching TRBD2. The V segment lost 7 bases and the J segment 9 bases; nucleotides outside the gene matches: 11. CDR1 and CDR2 (germline): MNHNS, SASEGT. The CDR3 consists of 15 residues. The CDR3 loop is CASTASGRYVSEQFF. In DNA, the CDR3 is TGTGCCAGCACGGCTAGCGGGAGGTATGTGAGTGAGCAGTTCTTC.

This sequence joins TRBV28 and TRBJ2-7; D gene ambiguous. The CDR3 sequence is 14 residues long. Trimming shortened V by 6 bases and J by 3 bases, and 15 bases separated the two germline ends. Looked up from germline, CDR1 is MDHEN and CDR2 is SYDVKM. The CDR3 sequence is CASSQPSMGYEQYF. The CDR3 DNA reads TGTGCCAGCAGCCAGCCAAGCATGGGCTACGAGCAGTACTTC.

The chain uses TRBV5-8 and TRBJ2-3; D is unclear. Germline V gene sequence: CDR1 SGHTS, CDR2 YDEGEE. The V and J ends lost 4 bases and 11 bases respectively, with 14 bases between them. The CDR3 has 12 amino acids. CDR3: CASSQLFLGQYF. The CDR3 DNA follows: TGTGCCAGCAGCCAACTATTCTTGGGGCAGTATTTT.

This chain links TRBV30 with TRBJ1-2, with D possibly being TRBD1 (5 bases). This CDR3 contains 12 residues. The germline V gene has CDR1 GTSNPN and CDR2 SVGIG (reference sequence). Trimming removed 4 bases from V and 7 bases from J, with 13 bases in between. The CDR3 nucleotides are TGTGCCTGGACCCCAGGGCACGGTGGCTACACCTTC. Amino acid sequence: CAWTPGHGGYTF.

The chain joins TRBV18 to TRBJ1-1, with 7 nucleotides matching TRBD1. With V trimmed by 6 bases and J by 5 bases, 12 bases remained unmatched. The CDR3 is 15 residues long. Germline CDR1 is KGHSH and CDR2 is LQKENI. The CDR3 protein is CASSGSTGIRTEAFF. The CDR3 nucleotides are TGTGCCAGCTCTGGATCGACAGGGATTCGGACTGAAGCTTTCTTT.

The rearrangement links TRBV27 to TRBJ2-7; 7 bases match TRBD2. Germline lookup yields CDR1 MNHEY and CDR2 SMNVEV (reference sequence). The V segment lost 6 bases and the J segment 4 bases; nucleotides outside the gene matches: 9. The CDR3 is made up of 14 amino acids. The CDR3 here is CASRGIGGEYEQYF. As DNA, the CDR3 is TGTGCCAGCAGGGGGATTGGGGGGGAGTACGAGCAGTACTTC.

The chain couples TRBV7-3 to TRBJ2-7; no firm D call. The CDR3 is 12 amino acids. Deletions cut 5 bases from V and 6 bases from J, with 11 bases between. Germline-derived CDR1 and CDR2 are SGHTA and FQGTGA. The CDR3 is CASSAQHREQYF. CDR3 sequence (DNA): TGTGCCAGCAGCGCCCAACATCGCGAGCAGTACTTC.